This T cell receptor (beta chain) is drawn from a study of CD8 T cells in Susac syndrome. Study-wide context: The sequenced Susac syndrome patients comprised five or six with active disease and about 8 in remission.

From germline, CDR1 is SSHAT and CDR2 FNYEAQ (reference sequence). The CDR3 is 16 amino acids. Sequencing targeted TCR beta in T cells from blood (CD8+ and CD4+). As concerns this clonotype: The antigen is unknown. The junction differs from germline at one of its ends, possibly a read error.

With random hexamers, 0.5 to 1 ug RNA was reverse transcribed. With immunoSEQ multiplex PCR, TCR beta CDR3 was amplified across 54 Vbeta and 13 Jbeta. Each CDR3 protein is one row after TCRdb ran MiXCR on the immunoSEQ multiplex PCR reads. Here the sample spans 120,000 or so distinct CDR3 sequences, 96% being singletons. Study-level findings and limits: No clonal expansion appeared among CD4+ T cells in Susac patients.

This chain uses TRBV7-7 with TRBJ2-1, with 10 bases lining up with TRBD2. The receptor was derived from a human donor with Susac syndrome. Sequenced: CD4+ T cells from PBMCs. CDR3 in amino acids: CASSLGLAGVGNEQFF. The CDR3 DNA follows: TGTGCTAGCAGCTTAGGGCTAGCGGGAGTTGGGAATGAGCAGTTCTTC.